These T cell receptor beta chains were read from a single sample in a study of PD-1 blockade in mismatch repair-deficient tumors. The method was immunoSEQ multiplex PCR; TCRdb's version includes in-frame clones alone and lacks a portion of them. The table records under 75,000 clones, approximately 88% of them present only once. Sample: peripheral blood, taken 52 weeks after starting pembrolizumab. The origin of the receptors is an adult with mismatch repair-deficient cancer. Both conserved end residues are part of each CDR3. D genes are given only for firm matches. For some rows the clone size is stated as once, few or many, or as a class when expanded; others skip it.

v_gene: TRBV15; j_gene: TRBJ1-2; abundance: .; d_gene: .; CDR3nt: TGTGCCACCAGCAGAGCCTCCCGGGGAGGTAGCTATGGCTACACCTTC; CDR3aa: CATSRASRGGSYGYTF
v_gene: TRBV12-5; j_gene: TRBJ2-7; abundance: .; d_gene: .; CDR3nt: TGTGCTAGTGGCTCCGACAGCTACGAGCAGTACTTC; CDR3aa: CASGSDSYEQYF
v_gene: TRBV12-2; j_gene: TRBJ1-1; abundance: once; d_gene: .; CDR3nt: TGTGCAAGTCGCTTAGTGGCTGACGGGGGCTACAACACTGAAGCTTTCTTT; CDR3aa: CASRLVADGGYNTEAFF
v_gene: TRBV6-4; j_gene: TRBJ2-7; abundance: .; d_gene: TRBD1; CDR3nt: TGTGCCAGCAGAGAATCCCCCGGGACAGGGAGCTCCTACGAGCAGTACTTC; CDR3aa: CASRESPGTGSSYEQYF
v_gene: TRBV7-8; j_gene: TRBJ1-1; abundance: few; d_gene: .; CDR3nt: TGTGCCAGCAGCTTTAATGCGAACACTGAAGCTTTCTTT; CDR3aa: CASSFNANTEAFF
v_gene: TRBV9; j_gene: TRBJ2-7; abundance: .; d_gene: TRBD2; CDR3nt: TGTGCCAGCAGCGCAGGACTAGCGGGAGCGTTCGAGCAGTACTTC; CDR3aa: CASSAGLAGAFEQYF
v_gene: TRBV6-6; j_gene: TRBJ1-2; abundance: .; d_gene: .; CDR3nt: TGTGCCAGCAGTCCCCAAGAGAGAAGGGGCTACACCTTC; CDR3aa: CASSPQERRGYTF
v_gene: TRBV19; j_gene: TRBJ1-3; abundance: .; d_gene: TRBD1; CDR3nt: TGTGCCAGTAGTCCACAGGGGGTGACGGGAAACACCATATATTTT; CDR3aa: CASSPQGVTGNTIYF
v_gene: TRBV4-1; j_gene: TRBJ2-1; abundance: once; d_gene: TRBD1; CDR3nt: TGCGCCAGCAGCCAATGGACAGGGGGCTTCTCGGGTGAGCAGTTCTTC; CDR3aa: CASSQWTGGFSGEQFF
v_gene: TRBV27; j_gene: TRBJ1-2; abundance: .; d_gene: .; CDR3nt: TGTGCCAGCGCCCTAGGGCAGTTGAATCTAATCGGCTACACCTTC; CDR3aa: CASALGQLNLIGYTF
v_gene: TRBV5-6; j_gene: TRBJ2-2; abundance: .; d_gene: TRBD1; CDR3nt: TGTGCCAGCAGCCCCCGGGACAGGGGGGACACCGGGGAGCTGTTTTTT; CDR3aa: CASSPRDRGDTGELFF
v_gene: TRBV6-1; j_gene: TRBJ2-7; abundance: .; d_gene: .; CDR3nt: TGTGCCAGCACTACCGGGCCGTACCATATCTACGAGCAGTACTTC; CDR3aa: CASTTGPYHIYEQYF
v_gene: TRBV9; j_gene: TRBJ2-1; abundance: .; d_gene: TRBD2; CDR3nt: TGTGCCAGCAGCCAAACTAGCGGCCATTACAATGAGCAGTTCTTC; CDR3aa: CASSQTSGHYNEQFF
v_gene: TRBV19; j_gene: TRBJ1-4; abundance: .; d_gene: TRBD1; CDR3nt: TGTGCCAGTAGTAGAGGACAGGGTCTCAATGAAAAACTGTTTTTT; CDR3aa: CASSRGQGLNEKLFF
v_gene: TRBV19; j_gene: TRBJ1-2; abundance: .; d_gene: TRBD1; CDR3nt: TGTGCCAGTAGTATAGGACAGGGGGCAAAGTATGGCTACACCTTC; CDR3aa: CASSIGQGAKYGYTF
v_gene: TRBV4-2; j_gene: TRBJ2-1; abundance: .; d_gene: .; CDR3nt: TGTGCCAGCAGCCCCCGACTGACTGAGCAGTTCTTC; CDR3aa: CASSPRLTEQFF
v_gene: TRBV28; j_gene: TRBJ2-7; abundance: .; d_gene: TRBD1; CDR3nt: TGTGCCAGCATTGGAGGGGGACAGGGGACGTCCTACGAGCAGTACTTC; CDR3aa: CASIGGGQGTSYEQYF
v_gene: TRBV7-8; j_gene: TRBJ2-3; abundance: .; d_gene: .; CDR3nt: TGTGCCAGCAGCCCGCGGTGGGTCATTAGATATTTT; CDR3aa: CASSPRWVIRYF
v_gene: TRBV15; j_gene: TRBJ2-5; abundance: .; d_gene: TRBD1; CDR3nt: TGTGCCACCAGCATACGACAGGGATCGGAGACCCAGTACTTC; CDR3aa: CATSIRQGSETQYF
v_gene: TRBV29-1; j_gene: TRBJ2-5; abundance: .; d_gene: TRBD2; CDR3nt: TGCAGCGTTGCTAGCGGGGAAGAGACCCAGTACTTC; CDR3aa: CSVASGEETQYF
v_gene: TRBV19; j_gene: TRBJ2-3; abundance: .; d_gene: .; CDR3nt: TGTGCCAGTAGTGTGCCCGGGGGCACAGATACGCAGTATTTT; CDR3aa: CASSVPGGTDTQYF
v_gene: TRBV4-3; j_gene: TRBJ1-4; abundance: once; d_gene: .; CDR3nt: TGCGCCAGCAGCCTGACGTATAGGGTTCCTAATGAAAAACTGTTTTTT; CDR3aa: CASSLTYRVPNEKLFF